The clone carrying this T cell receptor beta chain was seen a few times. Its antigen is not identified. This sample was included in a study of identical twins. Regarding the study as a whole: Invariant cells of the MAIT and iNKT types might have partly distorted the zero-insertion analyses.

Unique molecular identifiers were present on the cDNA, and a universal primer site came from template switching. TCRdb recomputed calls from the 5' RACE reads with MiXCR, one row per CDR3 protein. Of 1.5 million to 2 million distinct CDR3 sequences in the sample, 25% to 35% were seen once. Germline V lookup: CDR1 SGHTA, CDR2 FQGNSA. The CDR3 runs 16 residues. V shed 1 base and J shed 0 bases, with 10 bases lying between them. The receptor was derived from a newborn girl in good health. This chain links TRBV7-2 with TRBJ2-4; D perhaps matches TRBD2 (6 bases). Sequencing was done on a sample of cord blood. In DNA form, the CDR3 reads TGTGCCAGCAGCTTAGTCTGGGGGGTAGCCAAAAACATTCAGTACTTC. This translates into CASSLVWGVAKNIQYF.